This is a list of T cell receptor beta chains from one sample in a study of shared clonotypes between healthy human individuals. Libraries were prepared by immunoSEQ multiplex PCR; TCRdb keeps only in-frame clonotypes and omits some of them. The repertoire includes more than 450,000 clones, 75% to 85% of them detected once, and about an eighth sits in the top ten. Source material: PBMCs. These receptor sequences come from a woman aged 40-49 years in good health. Some clones in this sample may be carry-over from other donors' samples. CDR3s leave out the opening cysteine and the closing phenylalanine or tryptophan. A D gene is named only where the DNA matches it firmly.

TRBJ2-6 | TRBD1 | TRBV28 | ASRRTGLGANVLT
TRBJ2-7 | NA | TRBV7-9 | ASSSRERPAYEQY
TRBJ2-1 | TRBD2 | TRBV19 | ASSSGSGSNNEQF
TRBJ2-7 | NA | TRBV14 | ASSQESWADSYEQY
TRBJ2-1 | TRBD2 | TRBV4-3 | ASSQDPTSGSFNYNEQF
TRBJ2-1 | TRBD1 | TRBV10-3 | AISGTGVGNEQF
TRBJ2-3 | NA | TRBV29-1 | SVEGGRWAGRDTQY
TRBJ2-1 | TRBD1 | TRBV7-3 | ASSLQNTGVNEQF
TRBJ2-3 | NA | TRBV19 | ASRIRGRGPLGDTQY
TRBJ1-5 | NA | TRBV7-3 | ASSFNQPQH
TRBJ2-7 | NA | TRBV30 | AWSVSNGHEQY
TRBJ2-5 | NA | TRBV30 | AWTQGESVEY
TRBJ2-5 | TRBD1 | TRBV28 | ASSLLSTGGDEQY
TRBJ2-1 | TRBD2 | TRBV19 | ASRRVEGLNGEQF
TRBJ1-1 | NA | TRBV7-8 | ASSYRNTEAF
TRBJ1-5 | NA | TRBV30 | AWKGPNQPQH
TRBJ1-5 | NA | TRBV5-1 | ASSSTFTGRQPQH
TRBJ2-5 | TRBD2 | TRBV4-1 | ASSQLAPLAGGTQETQY
TRBJ2-7 | NA | TRBV7-9 | ASSPLGYEQY
TRBJ2-2 | NA | TRBV14 | ASSQDWAAGELF
TRBJ2-7 | TRBD1 | TRBV6-4 | ASSGTGYGEQY
TRBJ2-5 | TRBD2 | TRBV5-5 | ASSLVAGLETQY
TRBJ1-3 | NA | TRBV20-1 | SARGVNTIY
TRBJ2-2 | NA | TRBV5-1 | ASSQAANTGELF
TRBJ1-1 | NA | TRBV5-1 | ASSLGAANTEAF
TRBJ1-1 | NA | TRBV5-6 | ASSRNRDTEAF
TRBJ2-1 | NA | TRBV6-5 | ASSYEGLPYNEQF
TRBJ1-1 | NA | TRBV5-1 | ASSSDMNTEAF
TRBJ2-2 | NA | TRBV7-3 | ASSQTDTGELF
TRBJ2-3 | NA | TRBV18 | ASSPLRTDTQY
TRBJ2-3 | NA | TRBV10-1 | ASRSGTSTDTQY
TRBJ2-2 | TRBD1 | TRBV5-1 | ASSLLTGATGELF
TRBJ2-7 | TRBD2 | TRBV7-9 | ASSPWTSAADEQY
TRBJ1-5 | NA | TRBV15 | ATSRDQGQYSNQPQH
TRBJ2-3 | NA | TRBV5-1 | ASSLLTSLDTQY
TRBJ2-1 | NA | TRBV28 | ASSLWASGRNEQF
TRBJ1-5 | NA | TRBV10-3 | ATKTAGSAQH
TRBJ1-1 | NA | TRBV11-2 | ASSLAGTEAF
TRBJ2-7 | NA | TRBV29-1 | SVRRGWQQNYEQY
TRBJ2-1 | NA | TRBV5-1 | ASAEYNEQF
TRBJ1-1 | NA | TRBV15 | ATSRDNGLAF
TRBJ2-1 | TRBD1 | TRBV7-9 | ASSSYQGANFNEQF
TRBJ2-2 | NA | TRBV10-3 | AISVGRDTGELF
TRBJ1-4 | NA | TRBV18 | ASSPPRSVLGEKLF
TRBJ2-7 | TRBD2 | TRBV28 | ASSFPQRERKQY
TRBJ1-1 | TRBD1 | TRBV28 | ASRSRQGWVAEAF
TRBJ1-5 | TRBD1 | TRBV27 | ASSLAGQTNQPQH
TRBJ1-2 | NA | TRBV19 | ASSRTPGQANYGYT
TRBJ2-5 | NA | TRBV29-1 | SVDDPERETQY
TRBJ2-5 | TRBD2 | TRBV7-3 | ASSLQAGAIETQY
TRBJ2-2 | TRBD2 | TRBV5-1 | ASSQTSGGTGELF
TRBJ1-6 | TRBD1 | TRBV28 | ASSLGQANSPLH
TRBJ2-5 | NA | TRBV6-1 | ASRASGTPRETQY
TRBJ1-1 | NA | TRBV5-8 | ASSFPGLEAF
TRBJ2-3 | NA | TRBV11-2 | ASSTRLDRGTDTQY